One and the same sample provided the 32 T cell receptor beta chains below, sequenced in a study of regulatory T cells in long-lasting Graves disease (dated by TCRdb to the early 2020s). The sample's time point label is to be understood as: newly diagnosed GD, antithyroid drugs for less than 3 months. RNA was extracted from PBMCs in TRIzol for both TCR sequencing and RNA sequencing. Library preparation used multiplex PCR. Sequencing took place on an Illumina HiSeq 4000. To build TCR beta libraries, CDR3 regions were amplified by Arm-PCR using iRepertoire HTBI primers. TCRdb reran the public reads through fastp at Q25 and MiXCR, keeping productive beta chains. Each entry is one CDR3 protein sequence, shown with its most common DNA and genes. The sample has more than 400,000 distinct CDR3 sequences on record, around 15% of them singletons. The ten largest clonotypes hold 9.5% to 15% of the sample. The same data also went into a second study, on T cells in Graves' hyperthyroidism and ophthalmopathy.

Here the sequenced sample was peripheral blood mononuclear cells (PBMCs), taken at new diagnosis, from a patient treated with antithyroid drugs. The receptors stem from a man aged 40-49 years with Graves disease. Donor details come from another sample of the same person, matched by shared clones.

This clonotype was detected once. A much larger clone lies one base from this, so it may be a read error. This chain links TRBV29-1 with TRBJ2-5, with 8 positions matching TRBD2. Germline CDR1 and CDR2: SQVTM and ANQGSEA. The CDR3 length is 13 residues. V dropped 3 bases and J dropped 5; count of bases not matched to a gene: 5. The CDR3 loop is CSVDWTSHETQYF. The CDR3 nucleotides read TGCAGCGTTGATTGGACTAGCCACGAGACCCAGTACTTC.

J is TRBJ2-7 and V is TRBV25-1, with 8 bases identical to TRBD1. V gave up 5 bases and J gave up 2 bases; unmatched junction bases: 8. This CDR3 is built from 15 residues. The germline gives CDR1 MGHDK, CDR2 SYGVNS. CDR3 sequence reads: CASSPPGTGPYEQYF. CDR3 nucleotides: TGTGCCAGCAGTCCCCCCGGGACAGGACCCTACGAGCAGTACTTC.

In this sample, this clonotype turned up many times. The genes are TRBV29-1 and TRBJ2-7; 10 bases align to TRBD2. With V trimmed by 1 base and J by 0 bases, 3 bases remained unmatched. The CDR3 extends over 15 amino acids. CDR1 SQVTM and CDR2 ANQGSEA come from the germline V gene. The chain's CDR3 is CSVEGLAGASYEQYF. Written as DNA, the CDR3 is TGCAGCGTTGAAGGACTAGCGGGTGCCTCCTACGAGCAGTACTTC.

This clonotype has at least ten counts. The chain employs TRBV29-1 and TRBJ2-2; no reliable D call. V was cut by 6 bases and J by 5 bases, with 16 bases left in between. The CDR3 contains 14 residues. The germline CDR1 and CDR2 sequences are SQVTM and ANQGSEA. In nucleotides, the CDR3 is TGCAGCGTGTCCGGCACCGTGCGGACCGGGGAGCTGTTTTTT. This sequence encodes CSVSGTVRTGELFF.

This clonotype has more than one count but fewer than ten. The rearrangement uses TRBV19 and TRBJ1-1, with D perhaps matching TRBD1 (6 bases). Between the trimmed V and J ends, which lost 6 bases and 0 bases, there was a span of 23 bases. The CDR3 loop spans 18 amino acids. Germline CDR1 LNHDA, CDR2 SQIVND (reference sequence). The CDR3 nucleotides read TGTGCCAGTAGGAGACCAAAGGAGACAGGACCCTTGAACACTGAAGCTTTCTTT. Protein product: CASRRPKETGPLNTEAFF.

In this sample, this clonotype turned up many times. CDR3 nucleotide sequence: TGTGCCAGCAGCTTCCAAGGGCGTCGTGAGCAGTTCTTC. Translated, it gives CASSFQGRREQFF. The chain employs TRBV5-6 and TRBJ2-1; D gene uncertain. The CDR3 is 13 residues long. Germline V gene data show CDR1 as SGHDT and CDR2 as YYEEEE. V was pared by 2 bases and J by 9 bases, with 12 bases between.

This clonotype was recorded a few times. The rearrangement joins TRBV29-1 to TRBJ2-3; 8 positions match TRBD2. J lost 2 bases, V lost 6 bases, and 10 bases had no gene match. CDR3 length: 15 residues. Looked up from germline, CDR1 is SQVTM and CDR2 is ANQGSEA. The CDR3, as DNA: TGCAGCGTATTGGGGCTAGCGGGTTACACAGATACGCAGTATTTT. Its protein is CSVLGLAGYTDTQYF.

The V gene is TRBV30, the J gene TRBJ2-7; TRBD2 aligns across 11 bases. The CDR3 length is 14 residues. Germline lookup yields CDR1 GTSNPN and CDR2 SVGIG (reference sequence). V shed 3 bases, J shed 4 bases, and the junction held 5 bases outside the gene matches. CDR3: CAWSGLAGKYEQYF. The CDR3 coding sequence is TGTGCCTGGAGCGGACTAGCGGGTAAATACGAGCAGTACTTC.

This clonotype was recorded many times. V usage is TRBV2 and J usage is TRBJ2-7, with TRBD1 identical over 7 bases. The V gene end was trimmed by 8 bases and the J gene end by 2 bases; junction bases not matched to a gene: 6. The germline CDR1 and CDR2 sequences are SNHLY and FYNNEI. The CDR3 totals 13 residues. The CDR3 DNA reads TGTGCCAGCCTGGCGACAGGGACCTACGAGCAGTACTTC. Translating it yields CASLATGTYEQYF.

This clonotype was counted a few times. The CDR3 DNA follows: TGTGCCAGCAGTTACCGGGACAGGGGGGACGAGCAGTACTTC. Residues: CASSYRDRGDEQYF. The gene calls are TRBV6-5 and TRBJ2-7; 11 bases agree with TRBD1. V shed 2 bases and J 5 bases; nucleotides not matched to a gene: 2. Germline loops: CDR1 MNHEY, CDR2 SVGAGI. This CDR3 has 14 amino acids.

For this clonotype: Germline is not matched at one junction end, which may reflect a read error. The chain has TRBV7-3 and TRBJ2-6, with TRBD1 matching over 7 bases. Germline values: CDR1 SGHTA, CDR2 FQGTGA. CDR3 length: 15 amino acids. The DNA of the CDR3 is TGTGCCAGCAGACAACAGGGGCTTTCGGCCGACGTCCTGACTTTC. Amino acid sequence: CASRQQGLSADVLTF.

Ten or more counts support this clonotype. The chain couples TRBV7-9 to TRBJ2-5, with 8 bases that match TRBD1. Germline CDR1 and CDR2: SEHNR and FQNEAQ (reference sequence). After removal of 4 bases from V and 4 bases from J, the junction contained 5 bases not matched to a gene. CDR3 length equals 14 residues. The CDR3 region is CASSSQGAPETQYF. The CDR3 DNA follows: TGTGCCAGCAGCTCCCAGGGGGCCCCAGAGACCCAGTACTTC.

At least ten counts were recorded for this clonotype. Here the CDR3 DNA reads TGTGCCAGCAGTTTTTTTAGAGAGACCCAGTACTTC. Translation: CASSFFRETQYF. The chain carries TRBV12-3 or TRBV12-4 and TRBJ2-5; D is ambiguous. The CDR3 has 12 amino acids. Trimming removed 3 bases from V and 4 bases from J, with 6 bases in between.

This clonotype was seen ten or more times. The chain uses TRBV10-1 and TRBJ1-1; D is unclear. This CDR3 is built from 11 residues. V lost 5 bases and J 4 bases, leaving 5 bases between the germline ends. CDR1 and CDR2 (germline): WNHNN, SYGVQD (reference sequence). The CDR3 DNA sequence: TGCGCCAGCAGTTCACCCACTGAAGCTTTCTTT. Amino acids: CASSSPTEAFF.

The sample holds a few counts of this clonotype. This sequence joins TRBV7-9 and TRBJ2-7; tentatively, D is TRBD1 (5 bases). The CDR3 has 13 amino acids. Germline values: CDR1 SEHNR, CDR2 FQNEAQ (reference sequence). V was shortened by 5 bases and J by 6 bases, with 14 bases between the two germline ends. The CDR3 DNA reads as TGTGCCAGCAGCCACAGGAGCCTGCGCGAGCAGTACTTC. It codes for CASSHRSLREQYF.

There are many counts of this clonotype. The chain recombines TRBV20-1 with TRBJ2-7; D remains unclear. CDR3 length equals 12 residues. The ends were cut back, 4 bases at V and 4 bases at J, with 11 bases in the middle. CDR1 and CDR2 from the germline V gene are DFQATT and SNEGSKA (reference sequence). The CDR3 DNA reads TGCAGTGCTACCCCTGGGTTATACGAGCAGTACTTC. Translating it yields CSATPGLYEQYF.

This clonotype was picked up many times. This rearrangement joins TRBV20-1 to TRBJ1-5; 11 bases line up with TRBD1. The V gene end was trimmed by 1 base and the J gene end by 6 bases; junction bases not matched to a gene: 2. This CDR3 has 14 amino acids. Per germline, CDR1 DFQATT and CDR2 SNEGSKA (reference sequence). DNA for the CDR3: TGCAGTGCTAGAGGGACAGGGGGCTCTCAGCCCCAGCATTTT. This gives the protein CSARGTGGSQPQHF.

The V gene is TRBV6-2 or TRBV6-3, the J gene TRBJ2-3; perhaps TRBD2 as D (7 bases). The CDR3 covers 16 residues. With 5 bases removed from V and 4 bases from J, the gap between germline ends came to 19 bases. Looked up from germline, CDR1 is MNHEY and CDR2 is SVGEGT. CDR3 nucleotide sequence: TGTGCCAGCAGTAAGGGGGGCGGGAGACGCGCAGATACGCAGTATTTT. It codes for CASSKGGGRRADTQYF.

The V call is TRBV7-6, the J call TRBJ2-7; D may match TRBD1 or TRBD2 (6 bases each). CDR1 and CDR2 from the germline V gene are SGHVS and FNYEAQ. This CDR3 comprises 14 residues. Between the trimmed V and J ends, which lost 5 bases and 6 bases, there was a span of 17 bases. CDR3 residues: CASSRGPGPFEQYF. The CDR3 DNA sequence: TGTGCCAGCAGCCGGGGGCCGGGGCCATTCGAGCAGTACTTC.

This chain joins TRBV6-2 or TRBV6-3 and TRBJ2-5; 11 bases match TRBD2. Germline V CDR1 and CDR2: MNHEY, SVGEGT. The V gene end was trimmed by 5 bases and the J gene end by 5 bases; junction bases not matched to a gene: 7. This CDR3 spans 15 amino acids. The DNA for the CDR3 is TGTGCCAGCAGTCTCCTAGCGGGAGGACGGGAGACCCAGTACTTC. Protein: CASSLLAGGRETQYF.

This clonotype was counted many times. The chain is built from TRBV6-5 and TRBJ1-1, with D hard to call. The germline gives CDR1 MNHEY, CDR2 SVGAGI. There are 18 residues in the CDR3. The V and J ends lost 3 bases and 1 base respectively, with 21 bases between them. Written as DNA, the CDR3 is TGTGCCAGCAGTTATCGGACGGCAATGTACTTTGGGAACACTGAAGCTTTCTTT. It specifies CASSYRTAMYFGNTEAFF.

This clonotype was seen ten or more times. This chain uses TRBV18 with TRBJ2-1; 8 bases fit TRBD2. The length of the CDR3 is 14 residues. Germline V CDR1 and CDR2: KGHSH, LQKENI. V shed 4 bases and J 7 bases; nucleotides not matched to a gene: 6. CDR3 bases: TGTGCCAGCTCACGAGCGGGAGTGAGGAATGAGCAGTTCTTC. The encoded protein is CASSRAGVRNEQFF.

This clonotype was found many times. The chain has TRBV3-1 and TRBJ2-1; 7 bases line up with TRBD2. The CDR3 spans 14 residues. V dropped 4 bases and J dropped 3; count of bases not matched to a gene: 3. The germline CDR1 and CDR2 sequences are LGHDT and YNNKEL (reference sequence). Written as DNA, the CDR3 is TGTGCCAGCAGCCGGACTAGTTTCTACAATGAGCAGTTCTTC. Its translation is CASSRTSFYNEQFF.

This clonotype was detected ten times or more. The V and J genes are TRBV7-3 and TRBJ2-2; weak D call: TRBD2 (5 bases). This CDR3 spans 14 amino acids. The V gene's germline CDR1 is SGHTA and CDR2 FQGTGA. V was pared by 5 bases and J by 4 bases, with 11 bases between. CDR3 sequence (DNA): TGTGCCAGCAGCCCCTCGGACTTCACCGGGGAGCTGTTTTTT. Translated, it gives CASSPSDFTGELFF.

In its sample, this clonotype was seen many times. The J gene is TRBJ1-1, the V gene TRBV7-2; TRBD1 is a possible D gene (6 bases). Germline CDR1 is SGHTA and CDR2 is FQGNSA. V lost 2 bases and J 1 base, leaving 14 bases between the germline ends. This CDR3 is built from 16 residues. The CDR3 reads CASSLRVGGGNTEAFF. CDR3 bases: TGTGCCAGCAGCTTAAGGGTGGGAGGGGGGAACACTGAAGCTTTCTTT.

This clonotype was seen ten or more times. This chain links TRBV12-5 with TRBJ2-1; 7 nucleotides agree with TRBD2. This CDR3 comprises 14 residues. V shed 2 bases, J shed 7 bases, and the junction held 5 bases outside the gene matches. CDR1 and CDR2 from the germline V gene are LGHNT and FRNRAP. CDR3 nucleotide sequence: TGTGCTAGTGGTTTGAGGGAGGGTGGAAATGAGCAGTTCTTC. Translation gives CASGLREGGNEQFF.

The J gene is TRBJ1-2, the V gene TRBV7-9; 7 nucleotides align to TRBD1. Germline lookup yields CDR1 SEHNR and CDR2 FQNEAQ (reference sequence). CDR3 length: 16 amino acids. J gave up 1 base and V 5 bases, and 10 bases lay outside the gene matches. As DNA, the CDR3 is TGTGCCAGCAGCATACGGACAGGCCAAATTAACTATGGCTACACCTTC. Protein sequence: CASSIRTGQINYGYTF.

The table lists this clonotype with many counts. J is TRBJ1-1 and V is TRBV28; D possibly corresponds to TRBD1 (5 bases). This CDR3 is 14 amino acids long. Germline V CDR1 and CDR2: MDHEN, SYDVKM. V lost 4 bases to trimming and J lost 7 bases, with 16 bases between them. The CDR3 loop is CASSSPPSDSEAFF. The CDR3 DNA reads TGTGCCAGCAGTTCGCCTCCTTCCGACAGTGAAGCTTTCTTT.

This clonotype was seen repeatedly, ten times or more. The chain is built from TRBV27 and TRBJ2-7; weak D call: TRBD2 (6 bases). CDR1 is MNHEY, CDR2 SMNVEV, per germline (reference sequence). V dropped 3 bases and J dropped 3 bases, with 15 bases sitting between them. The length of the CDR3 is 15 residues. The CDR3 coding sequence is TGTGCCAGCAGTTTTACGAAGGGACTGATCTACGAGCAGTACTTC. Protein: CASSFTKGLIYEQYF.

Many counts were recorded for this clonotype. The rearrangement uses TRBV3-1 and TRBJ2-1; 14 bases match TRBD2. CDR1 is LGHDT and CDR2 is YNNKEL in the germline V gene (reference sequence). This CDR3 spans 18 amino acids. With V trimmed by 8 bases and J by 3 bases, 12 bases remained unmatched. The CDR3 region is CASPSGTSGSGGYNEQFF. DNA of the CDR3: TGTGCCAGCCCAAGTGGGACTAGCGGGAGCGGGGGCTACAATGAGCAGTTCTTC.

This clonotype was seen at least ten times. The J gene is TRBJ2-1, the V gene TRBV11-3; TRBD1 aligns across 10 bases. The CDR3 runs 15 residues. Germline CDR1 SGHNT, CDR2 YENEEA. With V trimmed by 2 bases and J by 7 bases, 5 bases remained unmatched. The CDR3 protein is CASSLRQGARNEQFF. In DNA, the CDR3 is TGTGCCAGCAGCTTAAGACAGGGGGCGCGGAATGAGCAGTTCTTC. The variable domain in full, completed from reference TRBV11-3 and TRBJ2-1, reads EAGVVQSPRYKIIEKKQPVAFWCNPISGHNTLYWYLQNLGQGPELLIRYENEEAVDDSQLPKDRFSAERLKGVDSTLKIQPAELGDSAVYLCASSLRQGARNEQFFGPGTRLTVL.

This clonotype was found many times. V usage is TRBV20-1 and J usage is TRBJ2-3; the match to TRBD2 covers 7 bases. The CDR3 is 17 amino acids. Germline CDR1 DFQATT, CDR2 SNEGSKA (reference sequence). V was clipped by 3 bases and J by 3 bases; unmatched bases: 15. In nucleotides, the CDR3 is TGCAGTGCTAGTATAGCGGGCATCCGTTCGGGGACAGATACGCAGTATTTT. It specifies CSASIAGIRSGTDTQYF.